Listed below are T cell receptor beta chains from one sample, sequenced in a study of a mutant IDH1 vaccine in newly diagnosed glioma. For these TCRs, the target antigens are not known. The method was immunoSEQ multiplex PCR; TCRdb's version includes in-frame clones alone and lacks a portion of them. The sample consists of tens of thousands of clones, 80% of them appearing once. Source: PBMCs, taken from a glioma patient whose treatment included an IDH1 peptide vaccine. The source is a man over 45 with glioma. Each CDR3 is given with its conserved first and last residue. The D gene is left open where the match is weak. A clone size is listed for some rows: how often the clone was seen (once, few, many), or a class if it is expanded.

CDR3nt: TGTGCCAGCAGTTACTCGGATAGCTTAGGTGGCTACACCTTC
CDR3aa: CASSYSDSLGGYTF
d_gene: NA
j_gene: TRBJ1-2
abundance: NA
v_gene: TRBV6-6

CDR3nt: TGTGCCAGCAGTCCCGGATATGCATCCGGGGAGCTGTTTTTT
CDR3aa: CASSPGYASGELFF
d_gene: NA
j_gene: TRBJ2-2
abundance: NA
v_gene: TRBV6-5

CDR3nt: TGTGCCGGCAGTTCGACCCTCTATCAGCCCCAGCATTTT
CDR3aa: CAGSSTLYQPQHF
d_gene: NA
j_gene: TRBJ1-5
abundance: NA
v_gene: TRBV27

CDR3nt: TGTGCCAGCAGCTTAGGAGGGGACAGTAATGAAAAACTGTTTTTT
CDR3aa: CASSLGGDSNEKLFF
d_gene: TRBD1
j_gene: TRBJ1-4
abundance: NA
v_gene: TRBV11-2

CDR3nt: TGTGCCAGCAGCCAGAGCGGGAGCTCCTACGAGCAGTACTTC
CDR3aa: CASSQSGSSYEQYF
d_gene: TRBD2
j_gene: TRBJ2-7
abundance: NA
v_gene: TRBV11-2

CDR3nt: TGTGCCAGCACCGGGACAGGGGGACACCTTAGCACAGATACGCAGTATTTT
CDR3aa: CASTGTGGHLSTDTQYF
d_gene: TRBD1
j_gene: TRBJ2-3
abundance: NA
v_gene: TRBV2

CDR3nt: TGTGCCAGCAGCCCAAACTTGGGCGGAGGCTACACCTTC
CDR3aa: CASSPNLGGGYTF
d_gene: NA
j_gene: TRBJ1-2
abundance: NA
v_gene: TRBV7-2

CDR3nt: TGTGCCAGCACTACAAGTTACAATGAGCAGTTCTTC
CDR3aa: CASTTSYNEQFF
d_gene: NA
j_gene: TRBJ2-1
abundance: once
v_gene: TRBV6-5

CDR3nt: TGTGCCAGCAGCCACGGACAGGGATTCTACGAGCAGTACTTC
CDR3aa: CASSHGQGFYEQYF
d_gene: TRBD1
j_gene: TRBJ2-7
abundance: NA
v_gene: TRBV5-6

CDR3nt: TGTGCAGAGGCGGAAGGCGATGGCTACACCTTC
CDR3aa: CAEAEGDGYTF
d_gene: NA
j_gene: TRBJ1-2
abundance: NA
v_gene: TRBV5-6

CDR3nt: TGTGCCAGCAGCCCGGACAACACTTACGAGCAGTACTTC
CDR3aa: CASSPDNTYEQYF
d_gene: NA
j_gene: TRBJ2-7
abundance: NA
v_gene: TRBV11-3